A selection of T cell receptor beta chains follows, all from one sample in a study of shared clonotypes between healthy human individuals. Using immunoSEQ multiplex PCR, the repertoire was profiled, and TCRdb retains in-frame clones only, with some absent. In the table there are a few million clones, about 92% of which are singletons. The specimen was naive CD4+ T cells from PBMCs. Receptors originate from a man younger than 30 in good health. Some clones in this sample may be carry-over from other donors' samples. Both conserved end residues are part of each CDR3. Each record gives: clone size, V gene, D gene, J gene, CDR3 DNA, CDR3 protein. The D gene is left open where the match is weak. Some rows have no size entry. The others give once, few or many, or a class for an expanded clone.

.,TRBV6-6,.,TRBJ2-7,TGTGCCAGCAGAACGGGATCGCGTATATCCCACGAGCAGTACTTC,CASRTGSRISHEQYF
.,TRBV28,TRBD2,TRBJ2-1,TGTGCCAGCACCCTAACCCCGGGACTAGCGGGAGGGAGAGGGTCCTACAATGAGCAGTTCTTC,CASTLTPGLAGGRGSYNEQFF
.,TRBV5-4,TRBD2,TRBJ2-1,TGTGCCAGCAGCCCGGGGGGGGCCTCGAATGAGCAGTTCTTC,CASSPGGASNEQFF
.,TRBV7-3,.,TRBJ2-1,TGTGCCAGCAGCAAGGGGACCGGCAATGAGCAGTTCTTC,CASSKGTGNEQFF
.,TRBV27,.,TRBJ2-2,TGTGCCAGCAGTTTACTCGCCCGGCCCATTGCTAACACCGGGGAGCTGTTTTTT,CASSLLARPIANTGELFF
.,TRBV7-3,.,TRBJ2-1,TGTGCCAGCAGCTTAAATCTAGACAATGAGCAGTTCTTC,CASSLNLDNEQFF
.,TRBV9,TRBD2,TRBJ2-4,TGTGCCAGCAGCGTAGCTAGCGGGAGTACAAACATTCAGTACTTC,CASSVASGSTNIQYF
.,TRBV2,TRBD1,TRBJ1-3,TGTGCCAGCAGTGACGGGACAGGGTCTGGAAACACCATATATTTT,CASSDGTGSGNTIYF
.,TRBV11-2,TRBD2,TRBJ2-1,TGTGCCAGCAGCTTAAGCGGGAGGGAAGACAATGAGCAGTTCTTC,CASSLSGREDNEQFF
.,TRBV9,.,TRBJ1-3,TGTGCCAGCAGCCCCCCGGGGGGGCTCTCTGGAAACACCATATATTTT,CASSPPGGLSGNTIYF
.,TRBV10-1,TRBD1,TRBJ2-3,TGCGCCAGCAGTGACCTACCGACAGGGGGGGATACGCAGTATTTT,CASSDLPTGGDTQYF
.,TRBV27,TRBD1,TRBJ2-3,TGTGCCAGCATTCCACAGGGGGTGGGTCCGGATACGCAGTATTTT,CASIPQGVGPDTQYF
once,TRBV7-8,.,TRBJ2-7,TGTGCCAGCAGGCTCACTGACCCGGGCCCTAGGTTATCGGAGCAGTACTTC,CASRLTDPGPRLSEQYF
.,TRBV18,.,TRBJ1-2,TGTGCCAGCTCCCAGGGACCGAGAAATGGCTACACCTTC,CASSQGPRNGYTF
.,TRBV6-5,.,TRBJ2-1,TGTGCCAGCACCCCGCCCCGGCAGGGAGGTCGTGAGCAGTTCTTC,CASTPPRQGGREQFF
few,TRBV5-1,.,TRBJ1-4,TGCGCCAGCAGCAAAGGTACGGGTGAAAAACTGTTTTTT,CASSKGTGEKLFF
.,TRBV13,.,TRBJ2-7,TGTGCCAGCAGCTTAGCGGGCGCCAGCTCCTACGAGCAGTACTTC,CASSLAGASSYEQYF
.,TRBV18,.,TRBJ1-5,TGTGCCAGCTCACCACAACTGACAGGTGGCAGCAATCAGCCCCAGCATTTT,CASSPQLTGGSNQPQHF
once,TRBV5-6,.,TRBJ1-4,TGTGCCAGCAGCTTGGCACAGGCGCGGACTAATGAAAAACTGTTTTTT,CASSLAQARTNEKLFF
.,TRBV6-5,.,TRBJ2-7,TGTGCCAGCAGGAACTCCTACGAGCAGTACTTC,CASRNSYEQYF
once,TRBV7-9,.,TRBJ1-5,TGTGCCAGCAGCTCCACAGAGGGCAATCAGCCCCAGCATTTT,CASSSTEGNQPQHF
.,TRBV19,.,TRBJ2-3,TGTGCCAGTAGCCCGGGGGGCAGCACAGATACGCAGTATTTT,CASSPGGSTDTQYF
.,TRBV29-1,.,TRBJ2-7,TGCAGCGGAGGCACCGACAGCTACGAGCAGTACTTC,CSGGTDSYEQYF
.,TRBV6-1,.,TRBJ2-3,TGTGCCAGCAGGGAGGGCGGGAGCACAGATACGCAGTATTTT,CASREGGSTDTQYF
.,TRBV5-1,TRBD1,TRBJ2-2,TGCGCCAGCACCGTAGACAGGGCGACCGGGGAGCTGTTTTTT,CASTVDRATGELFF
once,TRBV5-4,.,TRBJ1-1,TGTGCCAGCAGCCCCCGGAACCTCTTGAACACTGAAGCTTTCTTT,CASSPRNLLNTEAFF